This T cell receptor beta chain was captured by sequencing in a study of T cell responses to AZD1222 COVID-19 vaccine (dated by TCRdb to the early 2020s). As for the study more broadly: AZD1222 recipients whose second dose came at about 4 weeks and those whose second dose came at about 12 weeks were combined into one group, since spike-specific TCR depth and breadth did not differ between the two schedules. A total of 233 trial participants underwent TCR sequencing, of whom roughly 210 had received two doses of AZD1222 and 26 had received two doses of the MenACWY control vaccine. Trial participants were enrolled by age into subgroups of 18-55, 56-69 and 70-plus years, and about 150, 27 and 61 TCR-sequenced participants, respectively, were included in these subgroups.

As concerns this clone: Its antigen remains undetermined. One base away there is no much larger clone; base qualities are not given.

The CDR3 regions of human TCRbeta chains were subjected to immunosequencing. Per the original workflow: TCRs in the repertoires were compared against a reference library of SARS-CoV-2-specific TCRs that had been generated with the MIRA antigen-specificity platform. Breadth meant the fraction of unique TCRs that were SARS-CoV-2-associated, whereas depth meant the fraction of total T cells that were SARS-CoV-2-associated. Each spike-specific TCR was assigned to its reactive spike region and to a CD4 or CD8 class using the MIRA data. Log10-transformed breadth and depth values were compared by one-way ANOVA with Sidak's multiple comparisons tests. TCRdb mirrors the immuneACCESS table, restricted to in-frame sequences. Some clones are absent from its copies; in checked studies, under half trace to an unresolved V gene, and the reason for the others is unknown. V and J calls and clone size are copied from that table; D and trimming were computed from the DNA. For this sample there are about 76,000 clones; over 85% appear just once. The ten top clones hold approximately 4.2% of the sample.

The time point tag for this specimen amounts to: baseline before first vaccination. The vaccinee samples were drawn from two UK trials, COV001 and COV002, one of which was a single-blind randomized controlled phase 2/3 trial testing AZD1222 (ChAdOx1 nCoV-19) in healthy adults. Trial participant PBMC samples were collected at day 0 and day 28 after the second dose for TCRbeta chain sequencing. Broad study findings and their caveats: Because no day 14 peak-response samples were available, repertoires were characterized only after the peak T cell response. Participants were mostly white British, with more females than males. The authors suggested clonal diversity may have been underestimated. The 56-69-year group was small, and its depth increase did not reach significance, likely because of low power. Conclusions about previously exposed vaccinees are limited because only a handful of AZD1222 recipients were SARS-CoV-2 seropositive at baseline. Reportedly, almost half of the unique spike-specific TCRs recognized epitopes lying outside the regions that are mutated in the B.1.351 and B.1.1.7 variants. Spike-specific TCR breadth and depth rose significantly after two AZD1222 doses compared with day 0 and with MenACWY recipients. CD4 TCRs associated with the vaccine covered the entire spike protein, and the dominant responses were in regions 160-218 and 743-854.

The input for sequencing was peripheral blood, taken on day 0 of AZD1222 vaccination. The sequence was collected from an adult in good health.

The DNA sequence follows: TGTGCCTGGGACAGGGGGCACAATCAGCCCCAGCATTTT. This sequence encodes CAWDRGHNQPQHF. The sequence links TRBV30 to TRBJ1-5; the central 10 bases match TRBD1. Spanning cysteine to phenylalanine, the CDR3 consists of 13 amino acids. The read is trimmed to its CDR3 DNA, 39 bases read in frame from base 1. V is cut back by 5 bases and J by 3 bases, with 1 base in the junction unmatched. According to the germline V gene (reference sequence), CDR1 reads GTSNPN and CDR2 reads SVGIG.